This is a list of T cell receptor beta chains from one sample in a study of identical twins. TCRdb reprocessed the 5' RACE reads via MiXCR and lists one record per CDR3 protein. There are some 500,000 distinct CDR3 sequences in the sample; about 13% occur only once, and 0.8% to 1% lies in the top ten. These data are also associated with another study on yellow fever vaccine responses in identical twins.

Specimen: CD4+ T cells sorted from blood. The receptor source for this set is a woman younger than 30 in good health. CDR3s include the opening cysteine and the closing phenylalanine or tryptophan. The order of the fields is clone size, V gene, J gene, D gene, CDR3 protein, CDR3 DNA. D genes are given only for firm matches. Rows may omit the clone size; those that give it use once, few, many or a size class.

few	TRBV13	TRBJ2-5	TRBD2	CASSLLKKVTSTIQETQYF	TGTGCCAGCAGCTTATTAAAGAAAGTGACTAGCACTATCCAAGAGACCCAGTACTTC
NA	TRBV11-3	TRBJ2-3	TRBD2	CASRLSGRATDTQYF	TGTGCCAGCAGACTCAGCGGGAGGGCCACAGATACGCAGTATTTT
few	TRBV20-1	TRBJ2-5	NA	CSASEQGRVSGTQYF	TGCAGTGCTAGTGAACAGGGGAGGGTTTCGGGGACCCAGTACTTC
few	TRBV11-3	TRBJ2-1	TRBD1	CASSLTGDEWDEQFF	TGTGCCAGCAGCTTAACAGGGGACGAATGGGATGAGCAGTTCTTC
few	TRBV10-2	TRBJ2-7	NA	CASTSGGEQYF	TGCGCCAGCACGTCCGGTGGTGAGCAGTACTTC
NA	TRBV7-9	TRBJ2-7	NA	CASSRPGRDYEQYF	TGTGCCAGCAGCCGGCCCGGCAGAGACTACGAGCAGTACTTC
NA	TRBV20-1	TRBJ2-1	TRBD2	CSANRRASGRRSQFF	TGCAGTGCTAATAGACGCGCTAGCGGGAGGAGGTCGCAGTTCTTC
few	TRBV11-2	TRBJ2-5	TRBD1	CASSLSGQLQETQYF	TGTGCCAGCAGCCTCTCGGGACAGCTCCAAGAGACCCAGTACTTC
NA	TRBV20-1	TRBJ2-5	NA	CSAREEGTEPQETQYF	TGCAGTGCTAGAGAGGAGGGGACAGAGCCCCAGGAGACCCAGTACTTC
few	TRBV6-1	TRBJ2-7	NA	CASSEGGGPIRGAYEQYF	TGTGCCAGCAGTGAAGGTGGGGGGCCGATCCGCGGTGCCTACGAGCAGTACTTC